Following are 27 T cell receptor beta chains from one sample sequenced in a study of cytomegalovirus exposure and HLA in healthy donors. Sequenced by immunoSEQ multiplex PCR; TCRdb stores in-frame clones only, minus some. Altogether around 220,000 clones are present, around 90% being singletons, with the ten largest covering roughly 2.8%. What was sequenced was PBMCs. All receptors come from a woman aged 18 to 35 in good health and CMV-seronegative.

The V and J genes are TRBV11-2 and TRBJ2-5, with 7 positions matching TRBD2. This CDR3 has 14 residues. CDR1 SGHAT and CDR2 FQNNGV come from the germline V gene. V gave up 5 bases and J gave up 5 bases; unmatched junction bases: 8. The chain's CDR3 is CASSPGGQWETQYF. The CDR3 nucleotides read TGTGCCAGCAGCCCGGGGGGTCAGTGGGAGACCCAGTACTTC.

This chain links TRBV11-1 with TRBJ1-2; 8 positions agree with TRBD1. This CDR3 is 14 amino acids long. J gave up 6 bases and V 5 bases, and 8 bases lay outside the gene matches. Germline values: CDR1 SGHAT, CDR2 FQDESV (reference sequence). The CDR3: CASSRTGIVNGYTF. CDR3 DNA: TGTGCCAGCAGCCGGACAGGGATCGTGAATGGCTACACCTTC.

V and J are TRBV7-2 and TRBJ2-2; 9 nucleotides align to TRBD2. This CDR3 region has 15 residues. V was pared by 5 bases and J by 5 bases, with 6 bases of the junction left unmatched. Germline assignment: CDR1 SGHTA and CDR2 FQGNSA. The CDR3 protein is CASSRFSGRTGELFF. The DNA for the CDR3 is TGTGCCAGCAGCCGCTTTAGCGGGAGAACCGGGGAGCTGTTTTTT.

The V gene is TRBV7-3, the J gene TRBJ2-3; 12 nucleotides agree with TRBD2. Looked up from germline, CDR1 is SGHTA and CDR2 is FQGTGA. V was clipped by 3 bases and J by 3 bases; unmatched bases: 1. The CDR3 length is 15 residues. The DNA for the CDR3 is TGTGCCAGCAGCTTGACTAGCGGGGGAACAGATACGCAGTATTTT. It translates to CASSLTSGGTDTQYF.

This clone has a handful of counts. The J gene is TRBJ1-2, the V gene TRBV6-5; TRBD1 matches 7 bases. The J segment lost 3 bases and the V segment lost 0 bases, leaving 1 base of the junction unmatched. Germline assignment: CDR1 MNHEY and CDR2 SVGAGI. This CDR3 region has 14 residues. CDR3 region: CASSYSRGHYGYTF. CDR3 nucleotides: TGTGCCAGCAGTTACTCGAGGGGGCACTATGGCTACACCTTC.

J is TRBJ1-1 and V is TRBV5-1, with TRBD1 matching over 7 bases. CDR3 length: 13 residues. Losses at the gene ends were 5 bases for V and 3 bases for J; bases not matched to a gene: 4. CDR1 and CDR2 from the germline V gene are SGHRS and YFSETQ. The CDR3 DNA sequence: TGCGCCAGCAGTACCGACAGGGACACTGAAGCTTTCTTT. Amino acid sequence: CASSTDRDTEAFF. The whole variable domain, remainder taken from reference TRBV5-1 and TRBJ1-1, is KAGVTQTPRYLIKTRGQQVTLSCSPISGHRSVSWYQQTPGQGLQFLFEYFSETQRNKGNFPGRFSGRQFSNSRSEMNVSTLELGDSALYLCASSTDRDTEAFFGQGTRLTVV.

With regard to this clone: Additional DNA sequences in this sample encode the identical CDR3. The chain uses TRBV7-9 and TRBJ2-5, with unresolved D. The CDR3 is 13 amino acids. V lost 4 bases, J lost 1 base, and 7 bases lay in between. The V gene's germline CDR1 is SEHNR and CDR2 FQNEAQ (reference sequence). The CDR3 loop is CASSSLPQETQYF. CDR3 nucleotide sequence: TGTGCCAGCAGCTCCCTCCCCCAAGAGACCCAGTACTTC.

DNA of the CDR3: TGTGCCAGCAGCCCTATCCTGGGAGGCAATCAGCCCCAGCATTTT. Translating it yields CASSPILGGNQPQHF. The chain joins TRBV28 to TRBJ1-5; no definite D call. Germline-derived CDR1 and CDR2 are MDHEN and SYDVKM. The CDR3 extends over 15 amino acids. V lost 6 bases to trimming and J lost 2 bases, with 14 bases between them.

This sequence joins TRBV4-1 and TRBJ2-1; 9 positions match TRBD2. Germline V gene lookup returns CDR1 MGHRA and CDR2 YSYEKL. V shed 3 bases and J 10 bases; nucleotides not matched to a gene: 1. The CDR3 is 12 amino acids. The CDR3 bases are TGCGCCAGCAGCCACCTAGCGGGAGAGCAGTTCTTC. As protein: CASSHLAGEQFF.

The chain couples TRBV19 to TRBJ1-5; D perhaps matches TRBD1 (6 bases). The V end was cut by 6 bases, the J end by 0 bases, with 15 bases between. The CDR3 is 16 amino acids. CDR1 and CDR2 from the germline V gene are LNHDA and SQIVND (reference sequence). The CDR3 region is CASRTWGLNSNQPQHF. The DNA for the CDR3 is TGTGCCAGTAGGACTTGGGGGCTTAATAGCAATCAGCCCCAGCATTTT.

The genes are TRBV7-2 and TRBJ2-7; 9 bases agree with TRBD1. The CDR3 extends over 15 amino acids. Trimming cost V 4 bases and J 3 bases; bases outside gene matches: 7. Germline V gene sequence: CDR1 SGHTA, CDR2 FQGNSA. The CDR3 reads CASSSRGTGNYEQYF. In DNA form, the CDR3 reads TGTGCCAGCAGCTCGAGGGGGACAGGGAACTACGAGCAGTACTTC.

J is TRBJ2-7 and V is TRBV20-1; perhaps TRBD2 as D (7 bases). Germline-derived CDR1 and CDR2 are DFQATT and SNEGSKA (reference sequence). The CDR3 spans 11 residues. The CDR3 DNA is TGCAGCGGCAGAGGGGGGGACGAGCAGTACTTC. It specifies CSGRGGDEQYF.

The chain recombines TRBV29-1 with TRBJ1-2; 10 bases agree with TRBD1. This CDR3 is built from 15 residues. CDR1 and CDR2 from the germline V gene are SQVTM and ANQGSEA. The ends lost 6 bases at V and 2 bases at J; junction bases unmatched: 9. The CDR3, as DNA: TGCAGCGTGGGACAGGGGAGGGGATGGAACTATGGCTACACCTTC. Amino acids: CSVGQGRGWNYGYTF.

The V gene is TRBV6-1, the J gene TRBJ2-3; D may be TRBD1 (5 bases). This CDR3 is built from 13 residues. Germline-derived CDR1 and CDR2 are MNHNS and SASEGT. The V end was cut by 10 bases, the J end by 0 bases, with 11 bases between. CDR3 nucleotide sequence: TGTGCCATCAGGGCGGTTAGCACAGATACGCAGTATTTT. This gives the protein CAIRAVSTDTQYF.

The genes are TRBV18 and TRBJ1-1, with 11 bases matching TRBD1. CDR3 length: 16 amino acids. The V segment lost 2 bases and the J segment 4 bases; nucleotides outside the gene matches: 6. The germline V gene has CDR1 KGHSH and CDR2 LQKENI. This CDR3 is CASSPGTGGSGTEAFF. Written as DNA, the CDR3 is TGTGCCAGCTCACCAGGGACAGGGGGTTCGGGCACTGAAGCTTTCTTT.

The V and J genes are TRBV5-1 and TRBJ2-3; 15 bases are shared with TRBD2. V trimming: 3 bases; J trimming: 6 bases; junction bases outside the gene matches: 8. Germline CDR1 SGHRS, CDR2 YFSETQ. This CDR3 is 17 amino acids long. The CDR3 DNA reads TGCGCCAGCAGCTCGATCGGACTAGCGGGAGGGTCGGATACGCAGTATTTT. Its translation: CASSSIGLAGGSDTQYF.

The rearrangement uses TRBV7-2 and TRBJ1-2; possibly TRBD1 for D (5 bases). The CDR3 runs 15 residues. The V end lost 3 bases, the J end lost 7 bases, and 18 bases lay between the germline ends. Germline CDR1 reads SGHTA; CDR2 reads FQGNSA. CDR3 in DNA: TGTGCCAGCAGCTTTACTGGGTTTGCAGGGTTTGGCTACACCTTC. It codes for CASSFTGFAGFGYTF.

V is TRBV10-3 and J is TRBJ2-7; D not resolved. The ends were cut back, 3 bases at V and 2 bases at J, with 11 bases in the middle. CDR1 ENHRY and CDR2 SYGVKD come from the germline V gene. The CDR3 has 14 amino acids. The CDR3 loop is CAISEIGSPYEQYF. CDR3 sequence (DNA): TGTGCCATCAGTGAAATTGGCAGTCCCTACGAGCAGTACTTC.

This clone was recorded once. The chain couples TRBV5-1 to TRBJ2-1; D may be TRBD2 (6 bases). Trimming took 8 bases from V and 4 from J, leaving 16 bases between them. CDR3 size: 14 residues. Germline values: CDR1 SGHRS, CDR2 YFSETQ. CDR3 DNA sequence: TGCGCCAGTGGGGTAGCGGAACCGTACAATGAGCAGTTCTTC. As protein: CASGVAEPYNEQFF.

This clone was seen a single time. This chain links TRBV4-1 with TRBJ2-7, with 11 bases identical to TRBD2. Germline V lookup: CDR1 MGHRA, CDR2 YSYEKL. The CDR3 has 20 residues. The J segment lost 6 bases and the V segment lost 2 bases, leaving 21 bases of the junction unmatched. In nucleotides, the CDR3 is TGCGCCAGCAGCCAACAACTGACCGGGACTAGCGGCTCCCCTGGAGCCGAGCAGTACTTC. Translated, it gives CASSQQLTGTSGSPGAEQYF.

J is TRBJ2-7 and V is TRBV29-1; 7 positions match TRBD1. The CDR3 covers 13 residues. V shed 4 bases and J 2 bases; nucleotides not matched to a gene: 5. From germline, CDR1 is SQVTM and CDR2 ANQGSEA. The CDR3 bases are TGCAGCGTTGCGCAGGGGGTGGCCTACGAGCAGTACTTC. This sequence encodes CSVAQGVAYEQYF.

This clone was recorded a few times. The chain recombines TRBV7-2 with TRBJ2-1; the match to TRBD2 covers 9 bases. Germline assignment: CDR1 SGHTA and CDR2 FQGNSA. The CDR3 is 15 amino acids. V lost 5 bases and J lost 10; bases outside the gene matches: 12. The CDR3, as DNA: TGTGCCAGCAGCGTGTTTGGGACTAGCCGAGGGGAGCAGTTCTTC. This encodes CASSVFGTSRGEQFF.

The rearrangement uses TRBV15 and TRBJ1-1, with TRBD1 matching 7 bases. There are 21 residues in the CDR3. Germline loops: CDR1 LNHNV, CDR2 YYDKDF (reference sequence). Unmatched junction bases numbered 19, after V lost 0 bases and J lost 0 bases. CDR3 nucleotides: TGTGCCACCAGCAGAGATCTGTTCGGGGCCGGACAGGAACCGATGAACACTGAAGCTTTCTTT. Translating it yields CATSRDLFGAGQEPMNTEAFF.

The rearrangement joins TRBV6-1 to TRBJ2-7; the D gene is possibly TRBD2 (5 bases). The V end was cut by 5 bases, the J end by 3 bases, with 11 bases between. The CDR3 totals 13 residues. In germline, CDR1 is MNHNS, CDR2 SASEGT. CDR3 sequence (DNA): TGTGCCAGCAGTTTCTACGGGGTCTACGAGCAGTACTTC. Residues: CASSFYGVYEQYF.

This chain links TRBV28 with TRBJ1-1; TRBD1 matches at 7 bases. J gave up 1 base and V 8 bases, and 4 bases lay outside the gene matches. Germline CDR1 is MDHEN and CDR2 is SYDVKM. The CDR3 is 13 amino acids. The CDR3 region is CASEGAANTEAFF. The CDR3 coding sequence is TGTGCCAGCGAGGGGGCTGCGAACACTGAAGCTTTCTTT.

Note on this clone: Other nucleotide sequences from this sample produce the same CDR3. The chain combines TRBV5-1 with TRBJ2-2; 12 bases match TRBD2. The CDR3 sequence is 15 residues long. The V segment lost 4 bases and the J segment 6 bases; nucleotides outside the gene matches: 4. Per the germline V gene, CDR1 is SGHRS and CDR2 is YFSETQ. The DNA for the CDR3 is TGCGCCAGCAGCCCGGGACTAGCGGGCTCCGGGGAGCTGTTTTTT. It is translated as CASSPGLAGSGELFF.

The chain combines TRBV19 with TRBJ1-2, with D unresolved. Germline V lookup: CDR1 LNHDA, CDR2 SQIVND (reference sequence). CDR3 length: 14 residues. With 5 bases removed from V and 0 bases from J, the gap between germline ends came to 10 bases. As DNA, the CDR3 is TGTGCCAGTAGTCGTTCGACTTCTAACTATGGCTACACCTTC. As protein: CASSRSTSNYGYTF.